This T cell receptor beta chain derives from a study of T cells in Graves' hyperthyroidism and ophthalmopathy. Diagnostic decisions used clinical symptoms, serum thyroxine and TRAb, thyroid ultrasound and orbital computed tomography. The authors took PBMCs from 10 ml fresh peripheral blood. Regions amplified from RNA transcripts were the TCR beta CDR3 regions. A set of HTBI primers served as the primers for a first-round RT-PCR of the TCR CDR3. TCRdb called the multiplex PCR reads again in MiXCR, with one record for every CDR3 protein. The repertoire consists of fewer than 650,000 distinct CDR3 sequences, with 14% occurring once and the leading ten covering approximately 14%. This clonotype turned up a few times. The specimen sequenced was blood. The TCR originated in a woman in her forties with Graves' hyperthyroidism.

Written as DNA, the CDR3 is TGTGCCAGCAGTGAAGCTGACAGGGGAGAGACCCAGTACTTC. It yields the protein CASSEADRGETQYF. J is TRBJ2-5 and V is TRBV2, with 8 bases identical to TRBD1. Germline CDR1 SNHLY, CDR2 FYNNEI. J was trimmed by 4 bases and V by 0 bases; bases with no gene match: 1. This CDR3 has 14 residues.